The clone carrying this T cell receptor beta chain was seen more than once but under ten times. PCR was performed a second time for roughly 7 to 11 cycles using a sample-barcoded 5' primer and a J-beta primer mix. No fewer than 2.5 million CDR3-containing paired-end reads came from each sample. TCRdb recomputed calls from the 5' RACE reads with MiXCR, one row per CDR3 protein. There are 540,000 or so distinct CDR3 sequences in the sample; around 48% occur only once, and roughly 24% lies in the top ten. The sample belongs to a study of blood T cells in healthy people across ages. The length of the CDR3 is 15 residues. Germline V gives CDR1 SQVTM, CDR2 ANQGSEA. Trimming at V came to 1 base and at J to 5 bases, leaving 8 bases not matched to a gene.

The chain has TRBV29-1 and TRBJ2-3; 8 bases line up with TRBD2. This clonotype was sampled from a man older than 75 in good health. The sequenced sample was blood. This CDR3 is CSVEGREGPGDTQYF. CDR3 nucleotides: TGCAGCGTTGAAGGTCGGGAGGGCCCCGGAGATACGCAGTATTTT.